The 15 T cell receptor beta chains below come from one sample, sequenced in a study of Graves' ophthalmopathy and Graves' hyperthyroidism. RNA transcripts provided the template for amplifying TCR beta CDR3 regions. Second-round multiplex PCR came after first-round RT-PCR with HTBI primers. TCRdb recomputed calls from the multiplex PCR reads with MiXCR, one row per CDR3 protein. The sample records hundreds of thousands of distinct CDR3 sequences, around 42% being singletons. Material for sequencing was peripheral blood. These receptors were taken from an adult man with Graves' ophthalmopathy.

Concerning this clonotype itself: Germline and junction disagree at one end, which may indicate a read error. V usage is TRBV6-5 and J usage is TRBJ1-5, with 11 bases aligning to TRBD1. Germline V gene data show CDR1 as MNHEY and CDR2 as SVGAGI. The CDR3 sequence is 18 residues long. In DNA form, the CDR3 reads TGCGCCAGCAGCGGACAGGGGGCGAGAGTTGATAGCAATCAGCCCCAGCATTTT. Translated: CASSGQGARVDSNQPQHF.

The chain is built from TRBV20-1 and TRBJ2-7; 7 bases are shared with TRBD2. Germline V gives CDR1 DFQATT, CDR2 SNEGSKA (reference sequence). The CDR3 spans 13 residues. V shed 3 bases, J shed 3 bases, and the junction held 5 bases outside the gene matches. CDR3 amino acids: CSASRGVHYEQYF. As DNA, the CDR3 is TGCAGTGCTAGTCGGGGGGTGCACTACGAGCAGTACTTC.

Many counts were recorded for this clonotype. This rearrangement joins TRBV10-3 to TRBJ1-5, with 7 bases fitting TRBD1. The germline V gene has CDR1 ENHRY and CDR2 SYGVKD. The CDR3 sequence is 17 residues long. V shed 7 bases, J shed 6 bases, and the junction held 18 bases outside the gene matches. CDR3 coding DNA: TGTGCCATCAAACTTCCCGACGACAGGGTACGGGGTCAGCCCCAGCATTTT. Its translation is CAIKLPDDRVRGQPQHF.

Comments on this clonotype: A junction end diverges from the germline sequence, so it may reflect a read error. The chain joins TRBV10-2 to TRBJ2-5; 10 bases map to TRBD1. This CDR3 comprises 15 residues. Germline CDR1 WSHSY, CDR2 SAAADI. CDR3 bases: TGTGCCAGCAGAGAACCGGGACAGGGGATGAAGACCCAGTACTTC. Its protein product is CASREPGQGMKTQYF.

This clonotype appeared a few times. This chain links TRBV20-1 with TRBJ1-5; unclear D gene. The germline CDR1 and CDR2 sequences are DFQATT and SNEGSKA (reference sequence). The V end lost 1 base, the J end lost 4 bases, and 17 bases lay between the germline ends. The CDR3 consists of 16 residues. CDR3 in amino acids: CSARAGGGHLNQPQHF. CDR3 nucleotide sequence: TGCAGTGCTAGAGCCGGAGGCGGTCACTTGAATCAGCCCCAGCATTTT.

This clonotype was recorded many times. The chain is built from TRBV7-9 and TRBJ1-1, with D possibly being TRBD1 (6 bases). V gave up 6 bases and J gave up 5 bases, with 13 bases separating them. CDR3 length equals 13 residues. Germline loops: CDR1 SEHNR, CDR2 FQNEAQ (reference sequence). CDR3 sequence: CASRIRGETEAFF. CDR3 DNA sequence: TGTGCCAGCAGGATCAGGGGTGAAACTGAAGCTTTCTTT. The whole variable domain, filled in from reference TRBV7-9 and TRBJ1-1, reads DTGVSQNPRHKITKRGQNVTFRCDPISEHNRLYWYRQTLGQGPEFLTYFQNEAQLEKSRLLSDRFSAERPKGSFSTLEIQRTEQGDSAMYLCASRIRGETEAFFGQGTRLTVV.

This clonotype has only a few counts. The V and J genes are TRBV19 and TRBJ1-1, with D possibly TRBD1 on 5 matching bases. This CDR3 is 14 amino acids long. The V end was cut by 7 bases, the J end by 3 bases, with 15 bases between. The V gene's germline CDR1 is LNHDA and CDR2 SQIVND (reference sequence). Written as DNA, the CDR3 is TGTGCCAGTAAGGGGACTCCTGCCGACACTGAAGCTTTCTTT. Translating it yields CASKGTPADTEAFF.

This clonotype came up a few times. The genes are TRBV6-5 and TRBJ2-5; D gene ambiguous. Between the trimmed V and J ends, which lost 5 bases and 0 bases, there was a span of 13 bases. Germline CDR1 is MNHEY and CDR2 is SVGAGI. This CDR3 region has 15 residues. CDR3 residues: CASSPTATYQETQYF. CDR3 nucleotides: TGTGCCAGCAGTCCAACCGCTACTTACCAAGAGACCCAGTACTTC.

A single count supports this clonotype. V usage is TRBV5-4 and J usage is TRBJ1-1, with 9 bases that match TRBD1. This CDR3 contains 16 residues. The junction had 9 bases not matched to a gene; V was cut back by 4 bases and J by 2 bases. The germline CDR1 and CDR2 sequences are SGHNT and YYREEE (reference sequence). This chain's CDR3 is CASSPRQGGRNTEAFF. CDR3 nucleotides: TGTGCCAGCAGCCCCAGACAGGGGGGAAGAAACACTGAAGCTTTCTTT.

With respect to this clonotype: Germline is not matched at one junction end, which may reflect a read error. V usage is TRBV10-3 and J usage is TRBJ2-7; TRBD1 matches 10 bases. Germline CDR1 reads ENHRY; CDR2 reads SYGVKD. CDR3 length: 14 residues. In DNA, the CDR3 is TGTGCCAGCAGTGAACGGGACAGGGGATGGGAGCAGTACTTC. Amino acids: CASSERDRGWEQYF.

The V call is TRBV7-9, the J call TRBJ1-5, with D maybe TRBD1 (6 bases). Trimming took 5 bases from V and 1 from J, leaving 18 bases between them. Germline assignment: CDR1 SEHNR and CDR2 FQNEAQ (reference sequence). This CDR3 contains 17 residues. DNA for the CDR3: TGTGCCAGCAGCCTTTATCCGGGGGCTGGAAGCAATCAGCCCCAGCATTTT. Protein sequence: CASSLYPGAGSNQPQHF.

The chain recombines TRBV20-1 with TRBJ2-7, with 9 positions matching TRBD2. The J call may be incorrect, as the DNA end agrees better with TRBJ2-1. Germline lookup yields CDR1 DFQATT and CDR2 SNEGSKA (reference sequence). The CDR3 length is 15 residues. CDR3 amino acids: CSARVGTSGSDEQFF. CDR3 nucleotides: TGCAGTGCTAGAGTAGGTACTAGCGGGTCCGACGAGCAGTTCTTC.

The chain couples TRBV19 to TRBJ2-7; D unresolved. The V gene's germline CDR1 is LNHDA and CDR2 SQIVND (reference sequence). The ends were cut back, 5 bases at V and 0 bases at J, with 11 bases in the middle. This CDR3 contains 14 residues. CDR3 DNA sequence: TGTGCCAGTAGTCGGTTCCAGGCCTCCTACGAGCAGTACTTC. It codes for CASSRFQASYEQYF. Using reference TRBV19 and TRBJ2-7 for the parts outside the CDR3, the full variable domain is DGGITQSPKYLFRKEGQNVTLSCEQNLNHDAMYWYRQDPGQGLRLIYYSQIVNDFQKGDIAEGYSVSREKKESFPLTVTSAQKNPTAFYLCASSRFQASYEQYFGPGTRLTVT.

V usage is TRBV11-2 and J usage is TRBJ1-1; possibly TRBD1 for D (6 bases). V was trimmed by 4 bases and J by 1 base, leaving 7 bases between them. The CDR3 spans 13 residues. Germline V CDR1 and CDR2: SGHAT, FQNNGV. The chain's CDR3 is CASSWTENTEAFF. In DNA form, the CDR3 reads TGTGCCAGCAGCTGGACAGAGAACACTGAAGCTTTCTTT.

This clonotype was seen a handful of times. The chain joins TRBV10-3 to TRBJ2-7; 11 nucleotides agree with TRBD1. V trimming: 6 bases; J trimming: 4 bases; junction bases outside the gene matches: 8. Germline V lookup: CDR1 ENHRY, CDR2 SYGVKD. The CDR3 is 15 amino acids. In nucleotides, the CDR3 is TGTGCCATCAGACCCTCGGGACAGGGGGGTTACGAGCAGTACTTC. It codes for CAIRPSGQGGYEQYF.